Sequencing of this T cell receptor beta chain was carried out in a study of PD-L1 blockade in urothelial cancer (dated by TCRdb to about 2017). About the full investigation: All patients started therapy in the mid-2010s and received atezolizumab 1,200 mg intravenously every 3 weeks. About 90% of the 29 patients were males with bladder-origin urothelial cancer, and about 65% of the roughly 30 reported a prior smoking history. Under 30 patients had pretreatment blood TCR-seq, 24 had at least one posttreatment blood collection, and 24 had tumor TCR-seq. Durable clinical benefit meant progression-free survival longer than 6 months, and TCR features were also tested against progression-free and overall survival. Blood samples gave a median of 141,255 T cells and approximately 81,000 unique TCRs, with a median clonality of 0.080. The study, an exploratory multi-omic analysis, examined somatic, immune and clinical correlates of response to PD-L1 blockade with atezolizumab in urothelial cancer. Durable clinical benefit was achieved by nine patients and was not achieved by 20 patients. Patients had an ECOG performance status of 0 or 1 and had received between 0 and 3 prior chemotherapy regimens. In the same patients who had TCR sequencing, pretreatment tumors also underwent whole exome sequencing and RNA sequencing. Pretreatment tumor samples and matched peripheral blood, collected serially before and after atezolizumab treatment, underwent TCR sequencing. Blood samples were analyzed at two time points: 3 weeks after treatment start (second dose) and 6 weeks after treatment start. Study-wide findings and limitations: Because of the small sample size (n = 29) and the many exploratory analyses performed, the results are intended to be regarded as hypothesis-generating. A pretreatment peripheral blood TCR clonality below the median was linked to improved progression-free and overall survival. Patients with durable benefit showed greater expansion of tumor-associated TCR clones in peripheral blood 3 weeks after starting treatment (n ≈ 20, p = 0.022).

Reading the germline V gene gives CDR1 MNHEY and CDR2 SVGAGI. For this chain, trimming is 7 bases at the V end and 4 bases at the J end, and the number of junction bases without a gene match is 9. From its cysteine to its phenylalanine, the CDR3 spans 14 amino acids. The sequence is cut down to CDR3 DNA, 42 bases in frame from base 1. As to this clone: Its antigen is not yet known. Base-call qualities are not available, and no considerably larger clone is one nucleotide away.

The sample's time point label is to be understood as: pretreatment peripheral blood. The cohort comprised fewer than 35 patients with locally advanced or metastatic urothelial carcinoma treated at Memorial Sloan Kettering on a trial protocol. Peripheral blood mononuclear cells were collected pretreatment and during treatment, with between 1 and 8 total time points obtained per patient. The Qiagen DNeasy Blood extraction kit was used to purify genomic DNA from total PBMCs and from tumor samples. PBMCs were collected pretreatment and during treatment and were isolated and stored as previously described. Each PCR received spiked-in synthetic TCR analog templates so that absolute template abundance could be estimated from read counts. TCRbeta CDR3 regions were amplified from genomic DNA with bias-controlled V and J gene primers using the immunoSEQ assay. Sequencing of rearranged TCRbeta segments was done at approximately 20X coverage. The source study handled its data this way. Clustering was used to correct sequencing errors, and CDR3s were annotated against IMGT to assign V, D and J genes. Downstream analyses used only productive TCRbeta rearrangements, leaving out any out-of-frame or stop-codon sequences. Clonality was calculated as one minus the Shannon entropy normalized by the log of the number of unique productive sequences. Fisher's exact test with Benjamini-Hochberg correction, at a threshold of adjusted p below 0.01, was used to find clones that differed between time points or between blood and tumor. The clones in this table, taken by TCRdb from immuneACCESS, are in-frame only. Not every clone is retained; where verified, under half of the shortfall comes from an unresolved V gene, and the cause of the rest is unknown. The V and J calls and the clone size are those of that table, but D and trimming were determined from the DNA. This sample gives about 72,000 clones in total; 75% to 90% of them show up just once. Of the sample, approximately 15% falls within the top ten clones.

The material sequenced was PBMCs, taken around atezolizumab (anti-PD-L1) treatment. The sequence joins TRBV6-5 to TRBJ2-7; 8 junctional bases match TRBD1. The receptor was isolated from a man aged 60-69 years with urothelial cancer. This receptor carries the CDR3 CASTRTGFGYEQYF. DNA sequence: TGTGCCAGCACCCGGACAGGGTTTGGTTACGAGCAGTACTTC.